A selection of T cell receptor beta chains follows, all from one sample in a study of shared clonotypes between healthy human individuals. Sequencing used immunoSEQ multiplex PCR; TCRdb keeps in-frame clones, though not all of them. Of approximately 340,000 clones in the sample, around four fifths were seen once. The sample consisted of memory CD4+ T cells sorted from blood. These receptors were obtained from a man aged 30 to 39 in good health. The CDR3 runs from the conserved cysteine through the conserved F or W. A D gene is named only where the DNA matches it firmly. Size is stated for part of the rows, as once, few or many counts, or as a class when the clone is expanded.

D	size	V	J	DNA	CDR3
TRBD2	NA	TRBV10-3	TRBJ2-7	TGTGCCATCAGCCCCCGGGAGGCCTACGAGCAGTACTTC	CAISPREAYEQYF
TRBD1	NA	TRBV28	TRBJ2-7	TGTGCCAGCAGTTTTCTCCCGGGACAGGCGGTCGAGCAGTACTTC	CASSFLPGQAVEQYF
NA	NA	TRBV4-1	TRBJ2-7	TGCGCCAGCAGCCAAGATGGGGGCTACGAGCAGTACTTC	CASSQDGGYEQYF
NA	few	TRBV2	TRBJ2-5	TGTGCCAGCCAGGGTCCAGGTGAGACCCAGTACTTC	CASQGPGETQYF
TRBD1	NA	TRBV7-9	TRBJ2-7	TGTGCCAGCAGCCGTCAGGGGGACTCCTACGAGCAGTACTTC	CASSRQGDSYEQYF
NA	once	TRBV25-1	TRBJ1-6	TGTGCCAGCAGGGATTCTAGGGGATGGGCCGACGCCCTCCACTTT	CASRDSRGWADALHF
TRBD1	NA	TRBV18	TRBJ1-5	TGTGCCAGCTCACCGACAGGGGATGGCAATCAGCCCCAGCATTTT	CASSPTGDGNQPQHF
TRBD1	few	TRBV11-2	TRBJ2-7	TGTGCCAGCAGCCCCCTCAGACGGGACAGGGCGTACGAGCAGTACTTC	CASSPLRRDRAYEQYF
TRBD2	once	TRBV7-8	TRBJ2-7	TGTGCCAGCAGCTTAGCTGGACTAGGTTCCTACGAGCAGTACTTC	CASSLAGLGSYEQYF
NA	once	TRBV11-2	TRBJ1-1	TGTGCCAGCAGCTTACACCCGAACACTGAAGCTTTCTTT	CASSLHPNTEAFF
NA	NA	TRBV28	TRBJ2-2	TGTGCCAGCGGGATGGGTGGTTTTTCTTTT	CASGMGGFSF
TRBD2	NA	TRBV7-9	TRBJ2-5	TGTGCCAGCAGCTCACTAGCGGGAGGAGAGACCCAGTACTTC	CASSSLAGGETQYF
NA	NA	TRBV5-1	TRBJ2-1	TGCGCCAGCAGCCTGGACGGTGTAATTAGCTCCTACAATGAGCAGTTCTTC	CASSLDGVISSYNEQFF
TRBD2	NA	TRBV29-1	TRBJ2-7	TGCAGCGTCACCCTAGCGGGAGTGGAGTACTTC	CSVTLAGVEYF
NA	few	TRBV7-2	TRBJ2-7	TGTGCCAGCAGCTTAGTGGTCGGGTGGGCAACCTACGAGCAGTACTTC	CASSLVVGWATYEQYF
NA	few	TRBV12-5	TRBJ2-2	TGTGCTAGTGGTTTGATTCGTAGTGGCACCGGGGAGCTGTTTTTT	CASGLIRSGTGELFF
TRBD1	NA	TRBV5-4	TRBJ2-5	TGTGCCAGCAGCCCACCCGACGTCACAGGGGGGAAGACCCAGTACTTC	CASSPPDVTGGKTQYF
TRBD1	NA	TRBV5-1	TRBJ2-5	TGCGCCAGCAGCTTGACAGGGGTTGAGACCCAGTACTTC	CASSLTGVETQYF
NA	NA	TRBV18	TRBJ2-2	TGTGCCAGCTCACCTGTACTAGCAGCCAACACCGGGGAGCTGTTTTTT	CASSPVLAANTGELFF
NA	NA	TRBV10-2	TRBJ2-2	TGCGCCAGCAGTGTTGGAACCGGGGAGCTGTTTTTT	CASSVGTGELFF
NA	NA	TRBV6-5	TRBJ2-5	TGTGCCAGCAGTTACAGGACACGCCAAGAGACCCAGTACTTC	CASSYRTRQETQYF
NA	once	TRBV28	TRBJ2-5	TGTGCCAGCACCCTAGACTCCTCCCCAAGGACCCAGTACTTC	CASTLDSSPRTQYF
TRBD1	NA	TRBV28	TRBJ2-7	TGTGCCAGCAGGGGACAGGGGGCGACCGAGCAGTACTTC	CASRGQGATEQYF
NA	few	TRBV6-5	TRBJ2-7	TGTGCCAGCAGCCACGCAGCCGGCGGGCAGTACTTC	CASSHAAGGQYF
TRBD2	NA	TRBV5-1	TRBJ2-7	TGCGCCAGCAGCTTGGATTATAGCGGGAGAGGTCTCGAGCAGTACTTC	CASSLDYSGRGLEQYF
NA	NA	TRBV5-1	TRBJ1-1	TGCGCCAGCAGCTCTGGAGACGGTAGGCAGGGCACTGAAGCTTTCTTT	CASSSGDGRQGTEAFF
TRBD1	NA	TRBV6-1	TRBJ2-7	TGTGCCAGCAGTAGCCAACAGGGGGGAGAGCAGTACTTC	CASSSQQGGEQYF
NA	NA	TRBV11-2	TRBJ1-4	TGTGCCAGCAGCTTAGAGCCTCCAGGACGAAATGAAAAACTGTTTTTT	CASSLEPPGRNEKLFF
NA	NA	TRBV10-1	TRBJ1-1	TGCGCCAGCAGTGGACAGGTGGGCACTGAAGCTTTCTTT	CASSGQVGTEAFF
NA	NA	TRBV29-1	TRBJ2-5	TGCAGCGTTTCCAGGCTCCAAGAGACCCAGTACTTC	CSVSRLQETQYF
NA	NA	TRBV6-1	TRBJ1-5	TGTGCCGCAGCAGCAGGAAGTAATCAGCCCCAGCATTTT	CAAAAGSNQPQHF